The subject of this entry is one T cell receptor (beta chain). What it binds is unknown. Germline V gene data show CDR1 as SGDLS and CDR2 as YYNGEE. V gave up 1 base and J gave up 0 bases; unmatched junction bases: 13. This CDR3 region has 19 residues. This entry is derived from a study of cytomegalovirus exposure and HLA in healthy donors. Turning to the study itself: The use of the same platform for the 100 to 150 validation repertoires and the 600 to 700 first-cohort repertoires was reported by a later analysis.

The approximately 120-subject validation cohort, separate from the roughly 700-subject first cohort, included the donors. The study's findings and limits: As confirmed in vitro, a few CMV-associated chains were specific for CMV antigens. Cytomegalovirus status was reportedly diagnosed by the classifier with high sensitivity and specificity.

Assay used: immunoSEQ multiplex PCR; TCRdb lists only in-frame clones, some missing. The table lists around 300,000 clones, approximately 85% of them singletons. The sequence was obtained from a man aged 30-40 years in good health and CMV-seronegative. Material for sequencing was PBMCs. The chain employs TRBV9 and TRBJ1-5; 7 bases agree with TRBD1. The CDR3 protein is CASSVLRGRRAYSNQPQHF. As DNA, the CDR3 is TGTGCCAGCAGCGTATTGAGGGGGCGCCGGGCATATAGCAATCAGCCCCAGCATTTT.